This TCR beta chain was sequenced in a study of blood T cell repertoires in COVID-19. Study-level background: Spain, Italy and the United States supplied samples that represented acute and convalescent COVID-19. PBMCs, B-cell-depleted T cells, or T cells provided the cDNA or gDNA that made up the material.

While infection was still active, Seattle patients were enrolled and then followed longitudinally. Source study methods: Amplification with reference gene primers provided the estimates of nucleated cell counts. Assay used: immunoSEQ multiplex PCR; TCRdb lists only in-frame clones, some missing. V and J calls and clone size follow that table, whereas D and trimming were derived from the DNA. The table lists 440,000 or so clones, 89% of them singletons. This CDR3 spans 18 amino acids. Germline CDR1 SEHNR, CDR2 FQNEAQ (reference sequence). Between the trimmed V and J ends, which lost 3 bases and 4 bases, there was a span of 23 bases.

The rearrangement joins TRBV7-9 to TRBJ2-3; possible D gene TRBD2, 5 bases. The specimen was peripheral blood. This receptor was obtained from a woman aged 40 to 50 with COVID-19, enrolled during active disease. CDR3 amino acids: CASSLAGRPIADPDTQYF. The CDR3 bases are TGTGCCAGCAGCTTGGCGGGCCGGCCAATCGCCGATCCAGATACGCAGTATTTT.